These 9 T cell receptor beta chains were all obtained from the same sample, sequenced in a study of blood T cell repertoires in COVID-19. The method was immunoSEQ multiplex PCR; TCRdb's version includes in-frame clones alone and lacks a portion of them. Altogether 310,000 or so clones are present, nearly 90% being singletons, with the ten largest covering 1.7%. The sequenced sample consisted of PBMCs or T cells enriched from blood (not recorded which). The source is a woman between 18 and 29 years old with acute COVID-19.

The chain carries TRBV3-1 (or the pseudogene TRBV3-2) and TRBJ2-7; a weak D match, TRBD1 (5 bases). CDR1 LGHDT and CDR2 YNNKEL come from the germline V gene (reference sequence). The CDR3 consists of 14 residues. V dropped 2 bases and J dropped 2 bases, with 10 bases sitting between them. CDR3 sequence: CASSQLGATYEQYF. The CDR3 DNA sequence: TGTGCCAGCAGCCAACTTGGGGCCACCTACGAGCAGTACTTC.

V and J are TRBV7-2 and TRBJ2-3; 8 bases fit TRBD2. CDR1 is SGHTA, CDR2 FQGNSA, per germline. V lost 2 bases and J lost 9; bases outside the gene matches: 19. CDR3 length: 18 amino acids. The CDR3 spells CASSLTRGGSGTVRTQYF. In nucleotides, the CDR3 is TGTGCCAGCAGCTTAACCCGGGGGGGTAGCGGGACCGTGCGGACGCAGTATTTT. The whole variable domain, filled in from reference TRBV7-2 and TRBJ2-3, reads GAGVSQSPSNKVTEKGKDVELRCDPISGHTALYWYRQSLGQGLEFLIYFQGNSAPDKSGLPSDRFSAERTGGSVSTLTIQRTQQEDSAVYLCASSLTRGGSGTVRTQYFGPGTRLTVL.

This clone was observed a single time. CDR3 nucleotides: TGTGCCAGTAGTATTAGACTAGCGACCACCTACGAGCAGTACTTC. Translating it yields CASSIRLATTYEQYF. The rearrangement uses TRBV19 and TRBJ2-7, with TRBD2 matching over 8 bases. The CDR3 has 15 amino acids. Germline V gene data show CDR1 as LNHDA and CDR2 as SQIVND (reference sequence). With V trimmed by 3 bases and J by 2 bases, 6 bases remained unmatched.

V gene TRBV24-1 combines with J gene TRBJ2-7; 11 bases are shared with TRBD1. This CDR3 region has 15 residues. Trimming cost V 4 bases and J 4 bases; bases outside gene matches: 5. CDR1 and CDR2 from the germline V gene are KGHDR and SFDVKD. The CDR3: CATSESGTGGYEQYF. The CDR3 coding sequence is TGTGCCACCAGTGAGTCCGGGACAGGGGGGTACGAGCAGTACTTC.

This chain links TRBV29-1 with TRBJ2-3; D perhaps matches TRBD1 (5 bases). This CDR3 spans 13 amino acids. Germline V gives CDR1 SQVTM, CDR2 ANQGSEA. The ends were cut back, 3 bases at V and 1 base at J, with 8 bases in the middle. The CDR3 sequence is CSVERQRTDTQYF. Here the CDR3 DNA reads TGCAGCGTTGAGAGACAGCGCACAGATACGCAGTATTTT.

The chain is built from TRBV15 and TRBJ1-4, with TRBD1 identical over 8 bases. Germline V gene data show CDR1 as LNHNV and CDR2 as YYDKDF (reference sequence). Trimming at V came to 4 bases and at J to 4 bases, leaving 8 bases not matched to a gene. The CDR3 sequence is 16 residues long. The CDR3 sequence: CATSTPDRAVNEKLFF. Written as DNA, the CDR3 is TGTGCCACCAGCACCCCGGACAGGGCCGTTAATGAAAAACTGTTTTTT.

The CDR3 sequence is CASSGRQGADPYTGELFF. CDR3 bases: TGCGCCAGCAGCGGCCGACAGGGGGCGGACCCCTACACCGGGGAGCTGTTTTTT. The chain carries TRBV5-1 and TRBJ2-2, with 10 bases matching TRBD1. The V and J ends lost 4 bases and 3 bases, in that order; junction bases with no gene match: 12. Germline assignment: CDR1 SGHRS and CDR2 YFSETQ. CDR3 length: 18 amino acids.

The chain uses TRBV4-3 and TRBJ1-5, with D perhaps matching TRBD1 (5 bases). CDR1 is LGHNA and CDR2 is YSLEER in the germline V gene. V was pared by 0 bases and J by 11 bases, with 11 bases between. The CDR3 sequence is 13 residues long. Written as DNA, the CDR3 is TGCGCCAGCAGCCAAGATCTTGCGGACACCCAGCATTTT. Protein sequence: CASSQDLADTQHF.

This rearrangement joins TRBV15 to TRBJ2-1; D possibly corresponds to TRBD2 (5 bases). Trimming removed 1 base from V and 3 bases from J, with 7 bases in between. This CDR3 region has 14 residues. Germline V gene lookup returns CDR1 LNHNV and CDR2 YYDKDF (reference sequence). This CDR3 is CATSRGGIYNEQFF. Written as DNA, the CDR3 is TGTGCCACCAGCAGAGGAGGGATCTACAATGAGCAGTTCTTC.